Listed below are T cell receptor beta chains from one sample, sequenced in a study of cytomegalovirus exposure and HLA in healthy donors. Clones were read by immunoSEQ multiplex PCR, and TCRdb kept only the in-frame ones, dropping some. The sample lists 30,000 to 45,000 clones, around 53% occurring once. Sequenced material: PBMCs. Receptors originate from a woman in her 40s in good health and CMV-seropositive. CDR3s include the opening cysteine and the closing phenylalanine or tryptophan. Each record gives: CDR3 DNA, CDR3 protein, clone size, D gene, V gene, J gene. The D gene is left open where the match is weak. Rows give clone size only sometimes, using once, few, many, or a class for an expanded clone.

CDR3 DNA: TGTGCCAGCAACGGAGAGACCTACGAGCAGTACTTC; CDR3 protein: CASNGETYEQYF; clone size: NA; D gene: NA; V gene: TRBV2; J gene: TRBJ2-7
CDR3 DNA: TGTGCCAGCAGCTTGGTAGGACAGGGTAATGGCTACACCTTC; CDR3 protein: CASSLVGQGNGYTF; clone size: NA; D gene: TRBD1; V gene: TRBV5-4; J gene: TRBJ1-2
CDR3 DNA: TGCAGCGTTGTCAGCGGGGGGGACCGTCAGGAGCAGTACTTC; CDR3 protein: CSVVSGGDRQEQYF; clone size: few; D gene: TRBD2; V gene: TRBV29-1; J gene: TRBJ2-7
CDR3 DNA: TGTGCCAGCAGCGCGGGACTAGCGGGAAGCACAGATACGCAGTATTTT; CDR3 protein: CASSAGLAGSTDTQYF; clone size: few; D gene: TRBD2; V gene: TRBV5-4; J gene: TRBJ2-3
CDR3 DNA: TGCGCCAGCAGCCTGGGGCGGGGATCATATGGCTACACCTTC; CDR3 protein: CASSLGRGSYGYTF; clone size: NA; D gene: NA; V gene: TRBV5-1; J gene: TRBJ1-2
CDR3 DNA: TGTGCCAGCAGCTTTTCCCAGGGGAACACTGAAGCTTTCTTT; CDR3 protein: CASSFSQGNTEAFF; clone size: few; D gene: NA; V gene: TRBV7-9; J gene: TRBJ1-1
CDR3 DNA: TGTGCCAGCAGTGTGACATTCAGCCAGGAAGGCTACACCTTC; CDR3 protein: CASSVTFSQEGYTF; clone size: few; D gene: NA; V gene: TRBV2; J gene: TRBJ1-2
CDR3 DNA: TGTGCCAGCAGCCGGCAAGACAGGGGCAGCGGCTACACCTTC; CDR3 protein: CASSRQDRGSGYTF; clone size: NA; D gene: TRBD1; V gene: TRBV6-5; J gene: TRBJ1-2
CDR3 DNA: TGCGCCAGCAGCCAATCCGAGGACAGGGTCTACGAGCAGTACTTC; CDR3 protein: CASSQSEDRVYEQYF; clone size: NA; D gene: TRBD1; V gene: TRBV4-3; J gene: TRBJ2-7
CDR3 DNA: TGTGCCAGCAGTTACCAGGGGGTCACTGAAGCTTTCTTT; CDR3 protein: CASSYQGVTEAFF; clone size: few; D gene: TRBD1; V gene: TRBV6-6; J gene: TRBJ1-1
CDR3 DNA: TGTGCCAGCAGCACAGGGGGCTGGGCCGGGGAGCTGTTTTTT; CDR3 protein: CASSTGGWAGELFF; clone size: NA; D gene: TRBD1; V gene: TRBV11-2; J gene: TRBJ2-2
CDR3 DNA: TGTGCCAGCAGTGAAGAGCAAGGGGGATATGGCTACACCTTC; CDR3 protein: CASSEEQGGYGYTF; clone size: NA; D gene: NA; V gene: TRBV2; J gene: TRBJ1-2
CDR3 DNA: TGCGCCAGCAGCTTGGCGATGACAGAGGCCTATGGCTACACCTTC; CDR3 protein: CASSLAMTEAYGYTF; clone size: few; D gene: NA; V gene: TRBV5-1; J gene: TRBJ1-2
CDR3 DNA: TGCGCCAGCAGCCTCCGGGAAAGAGATAATTCACCCCTCCACTTT; CDR3 protein: CASSLRERDNSPLHF; clone size: NA; D gene: NA; V gene: TRBV4-1; J gene: TRBJ1-6
CDR3 DNA: TGTGCCAGTAGTATGGGACTAGCGGAAGCCTACGAGCAGTACTTC; CDR3 protein: CASSMGLAEAYEQYF; clone size: NA; D gene: TRBD2; V gene: TRBV19; J gene: TRBJ2-7
CDR3 DNA: TGTGCTAGTGGTCTGACAGGGGCCGTGGGTGGAAATGAGCAGTTCTTC; CDR3 protein: CASGLTGAVGGNEQFF; clone size: few; D gene: TRBD1; V gene: TRBV12-5; J gene: TRBJ2-1
CDR3 DNA: TGTGCCAGCAGCTTACGGGGGTTTGGAAACACCATATATTTT; CDR3 protein: CASSLRGFGNTIYF; clone size: few; D gene: NA; V gene: TRBV5-4; J gene: TRBJ1-3
CDR3 DNA: TGTGCCAGCATCTCCCCGGGACTCACATCTACGGAGCAGTACTTC; CDR3 protein: CASISPGLTSTEQYF; clone size: NA; D gene: NA; V gene: TRBV28; J gene: TRBJ2-7
CDR3 DNA: TGCGCCAGCAGCCCGGGGAGGAATGAAAAACTGTTTTTT; CDR3 protein: CASSPGRNEKLFF; clone size: once; D gene: NA; V gene: TRBV5-1; J gene: TRBJ1-4
CDR3 DNA: TGTGCCAGCAGCCAGCCAGGAACTCGAGAAAAACTGTTTTTT; CDR3 protein: CASSQPGTREKLFF; clone size: NA; D gene: NA; V gene: TRBV7-2; J gene: TRBJ1-4
CDR3 DNA: TGTGCCAGCAGCTTAGCGACAGGGGATGATGAGCAGTTCTTC; CDR3 protein: CASSLATGDDEQFF; clone size: once; D gene: TRBD1; V gene: TRBV7-9; J gene: TRBJ2-1
CDR3 DNA: TGTGCCATCAGTGGCCAACAGGGGAACACCGGGGAGCTGTTTTTT; CDR3 protein: CAISGQQGNTGELFF; clone size: once; D gene: NA; V gene: TRBV10-3; J gene: TRBJ2-2
CDR3 DNA: TGTGCCAGCAGTGTTCTAGCGGGGAGCTACGAGCAGTACTTC; CDR3 protein: CASSVLAGSYEQYF; clone size: NA; D gene: TRBD2; V gene: TRBV6-4; J gene: TRBJ2-7
CDR3 DNA: TGCGCCAGCAGCCCGCGGGCCGGAATCGGCAATGAGCAGTTCTTC; CDR3 protein: CASSPRAGIGNEQFF; clone size: NA; D gene: NA; V gene: TRBV5-1; J gene: TRBJ2-1
CDR3 DNA: TGTGCCAGCAGTGAAGAGGGACAGGCTAAGGAAGCTTTCTTT; CDR3 protein: CASSEEGQAKEAFF; clone size: medium-sized; D gene: TRBD1; V gene: TRBV6-1; J gene: TRBJ1-1
CDR3 DNA: TGTGCCAGCAGTTCGAGACAGGGCGAACTACAGTCCCAGCATTTT; CDR3 protein: CASSSRQGELQSQHF; clone size: NA; D gene: TRBD1; V gene: TRBV6-5; J gene: TRBJ1-5
CDR3 DNA: TGTGCCACCCGACCGGGACAGCTGACCAAAAACATTCAGTACTTC; CDR3 protein: CATRPGQLTKNIQYF; clone size: NA; D gene: TRBD1; V gene: TRBV19; J gene: TRBJ2-4
CDR3 DNA: TGTGCCATCAGTAATCGTACCCTAGCGGGGGGCGATGAGCAGTTCTTC; CDR3 protein: CAISNRTLAGGDEQFF; clone size: NA; D gene: TRBD2; V gene: TRBV10-3; J gene: TRBJ2-1
CDR3 DNA: TGTGCCAGCAGCCAAGCACAGGGGGTAGGTGATACTGAAGCTTTCTTT; CDR3 protein: CASSQAQGVGDTEAFF; clone size: NA; D gene: TRBD1; V gene: TRBV4-2; J gene: TRBJ1-1
CDR3 DNA: TGTGCCAGCAGCCCTGGACAGGGAGAAAAACTGTTTTTT; CDR3 protein: CASSPGQGEKLFF; clone size: NA; D gene: TRBD1; V gene: TRBV7-7; J gene: TRBJ1-4
CDR3 DNA: TGTGCCAGCAGGGGCTCGGGGGGATCCTTTAATCAGCCCCAGCATTTT; CDR3 protein: CASRGSGGSFNQPQHF; clone size: NA; D gene: NA; V gene: TRBV2; J gene: TRBJ1-5
CDR3 DNA: TGTGCCAGCAGCTCCAATCGGGACTTGCAGTACTTC; CDR3 protein: CASSSNRDLQYF; clone size: NA; D gene: NA; V gene: TRBV7-2; J gene: TRBJ2-7
CDR3 DNA: TGTGCCACCAGCAGAGACAGGGAAGCCTCCGTGCAGTACTTC; CDR3 protein: CATSRDREASVQYF; clone size: few; D gene: NA; V gene: TRBV15; J gene: TRBJ2-7
CDR3 DNA: TGTGCCAGCAGCCGGACAGGAGGAAATCAGCCCCAGCATTTT; CDR3 protein: CASSRTGGNQPQHF; clone size: NA; D gene: TRBD1; V gene: TRBV14; J gene: TRBJ1-5
CDR3 DNA: TGCGCCAGCAGGCGGACTAGCGGATACACAGATACGCAGTATTTT; CDR3 protein: CASRRTSGYTDTQYF; clone size: NA; D gene: TRBD2; V gene: TRBV4-1; J gene: TRBJ2-3
CDR3 DNA: TGTGCCAGCAGCCAAGATTTTGTGCGGGGGGCCACCCAAGAGACCCAGTACTTC; CDR3 protein: CASSQDFVRGATQETQYF; clone size: NA; D gene: TRBD2; V gene: TRBV4-2; J gene: TRBJ2-5
CDR3 DNA: TGCGCCAGCAGCCAAGTGTCTGCTAGCGGGCATTCTCCGCAGTATTTT; CDR3 protein: CASSQVSASGHSPQYF; clone size: medium-sized; D gene: TRBD2; V gene: TRBV4-1; J gene: TRBJ2-3
CDR3 DNA: TGTGCCAGCAGCTTAAGACAGGGCGGCGCCGGGACCCATGAAAAACTGTTTTTT; CDR3 protein: CASSLRQGGAGTHEKLFF; clone size: once; D gene: TRBD1; V gene: TRBV5-4; J gene: TRBJ1-4
CDR3 DNA: TGTGCCAGCAGTACTCGGGACAGGGAAAACTATGGCTACACCTTC; CDR3 protein: CASSTRDRENYGYTF; clone size: NA; D gene: TRBD1; V gene: TRBV6-1; J gene: TRBJ1-2
CDR3 DNA: TGTGCCAGCAGCTTACGGGCTGGACAGAGGTTGGGCACAGATACGCAGTATTTT; CDR3 protein: CASSLRAGQRLGTDTQYF; clone size: few; D gene: NA; V gene: TRBV11-2; J gene: TRBJ2-3
CDR3 DNA: TGTGCCAGCAGCCAAGATCTTCCTAGCGGGGGGGCGCGTATGAAGACCCAGTACTTC; CDR3 protein: CASSQDLPSGGARMKTQYF; clone size: NA; D gene: TRBD2; V gene: TRBV4-2; J gene: TRBJ2-5
CDR3 DNA: TGTGCCAGCAGAGATTGGACTCTGCGGGAGACCCAGTACTTC; CDR3 protein: CASRDWTLRETQYF; clone size: NA; D gene: NA; V gene: TRBV6-1; J gene: TRBJ2-5
CDR3 DNA: TGCGCCAGCAGCCACGGGAGAAACCAAGAGACCCAGTACTTC; CDR3 protein: CASSHGRNQETQYF; clone size: NA; D gene: NA; V gene: TRBV5-1; J gene: TRBJ2-5
CDR3 DNA: TGCGCCAGCAGCCAAGCCCAGGGGAGGGCCGGGGAGCTGTTTTTT; CDR3 protein: CASSQAQGRAGELFF; clone size: once; D gene: NA; V gene: TRBV4-1; J gene: TRBJ2-2
CDR3 DNA: TGTGCCAGCAGAATGGGACAGGGACGGGCTGGGGACAATGAGCAGTTCTTC; CDR3 protein: CASRMGQGRAGDNEQFF; clone size: few; D gene: TRBD1; V gene: TRBV7-2; J gene: TRBJ2-1
CDR3 DNA: TGCGCCAGCAGCGAGTATAGCGGACCTTACAATGAGCAGTTCTTC; CDR3 protein: CASSEYSGPYNEQFF; clone size: NA; D gene: NA; V gene: TRBV5-1; J gene: TRBJ2-1
CDR3 DNA: TGTGCCAGCAGTTACCGAGGACAGGGTAAAGACGAGCAGTACTTC; CDR3 protein: CASSYRGQGKDEQYF; clone size: NA; D gene: TRBD1; V gene: TRBV6-6; J gene: TRBJ2-7
CDR3 DNA: TGTGCCGCCACAGGGCGGCGGGGGAGCAATCAGCCCCAGCATTTT; CDR3 protein: CAATGRRGSNQPQHF; clone size: once; D gene: NA; V gene: TRBV6-1; J gene: TRBJ1-5
CDR3 DNA: TGTGCCAGCAGCCCCTCAGCGGGGGGGCCATATGAGCAGTTCTTC; CDR3 protein: CASSPSAGGPYEQFF; clone size: few; D gene: TRBD2; V gene: TRBV7-3; J gene: TRBJ2-1
CDR3 DNA: TGTGCCAGCAGCTTACAGGGGACAGGTTATTCACCCCTCCACTTT; CDR3 protein: CASSLQGTGYSPLHF; clone size: NA; D gene: TRBD1; V gene: TRBV7-2; J gene: TRBJ1-6
CDR3 DNA: TGTGCCTGGAGTGTACGCCCAGGGAAATACACCTTC; CDR3 protein: CAWSVRPGKYTF; clone size: NA; D gene: NA; V gene: TRBV30; J gene: TRBJ1-2
CDR3 DNA: TGTGCCAGCAGCCCCGGGATGACTTCCTATAACGGCGGCTACACCTTC; CDR3 protein: CASSPGMTSYNGGYTF; clone size: NA; D gene: NA; V gene: TRBV5-4; J gene: TRBJ1-2